Following are 16 T cell receptor beta chains from one sample sequenced in a study of T cell repertoires in cytomegalovirus infection. Each CDR3 protein gets one entry after TCRdb re-called the reads with MiXCR. The sample has around 450,000 distinct CDR3 sequences, roughly 30% seen once. Source material: PBMCs. The receptors were gathered from a human donor in good health (CMV status not recorded). Some clones in this sample may be carry-over from other donors' samples.

This clonotype showed up just once. This chain connects TRBV20-1 to TRBJ2-4; 7 bases line up with TRBD1. The ends lost 5 bases at V and 0 bases at J; junction bases unmatched: 7. This CDR3 has 15 residues. CDR1 and CDR2 from the germline V gene are DFQATT and SNEGSKA (reference sequence). The CDR3 nucleotides read TGCAGTGCTCCGGACAGGACCGGAGCCAAAAACATTCAGTACTTC. It codes for CSAPDRTGAKNIQYF.

The rearrangement uses TRBV6-2 or TRBV6-3 and TRBJ1-1; D perhaps matches TRBD1 (5 bases). V lost 0 bases, J lost 7 bases, and 12 bases lay in between. The germline gives CDR1 MNHEY, CDR2 SVGEGT. CDR3 length: 14 amino acids. CDR3 sequence (DNA): TGTGCCAGCAGTTACTCTGCCGGGACGGATGAAGCTTTCTTT. This gives the protein CASSYSAGTDEAFF.

The table lists this clonotype with a few counts. This chain links TRBV5-4 with TRBJ2-3; 12 bases align to TRBD2. This CDR3 region has 18 residues. The J segment lost 6 bases and the V segment lost 4 bases, leaving 15 bases of the junction unmatched. Germline loops: CDR1 SGHNT, CDR2 YYREEE (reference sequence). In DNA, the CDR3 is TGTGCCAGCAGCCGCGAGCCGACTAGCGGGGGAAGGGCGGATACGCAGTATTTT. Translating gives CASSREPTSGGRADTQYF.

The gene calls are TRBV7-8 and TRBJ1-5, with TRBD1 identical over 7 bases. The J segment lost 5 bases and the V segment lost 7 bases, leaving 11 bases of the junction unmatched. The germline gives CDR1 SGHVS, CDR2 FQNEAQ. This CDR3 contains 15 residues. The CDR3 reads CASILGTVSHQPQHF. The DNA of the CDR3 is TGTGCCAGCATCTTGGGGACAGTCAGCCATCAGCCCCAGCATTTT.

In its sample, this clonotype was seen a few times. A junction boundary mismatches the germline segment, possibly from a read error. The J gene is TRBJ1-6, the V gene TRBV7-2, with D possibly being TRBD1 (5 bases). This CDR3 spans 13 amino acids. Looked up from germline, CDR1 is SGHTA and CDR2 is FQGNSA. For the CDR3, the DNA is TGTGCCAGCAGCCCGGGACTCAATTCAGCCCTCCACTTT. This gives the protein CASSPGLNSALHF.

This clonotype was seen more than once but under ten times. The chain has TRBV6-5 and TRBJ1-3; 7 nucleotides agree with TRBD1. V shed 7 bases and J 2 bases; nucleotides not matched to a gene: 8. Germline CDR1 and CDR2: MNHEY and SVGAGI. CDR3 size: 15 residues. The CDR3 loop reads CASIHKGQPGNTIYF. CDR3 sequence (DNA): TGTGCCAGCATACACAAGGGACAGCCTGGAAACACCATATATTTT.

Here the CDR3 DNA reads TGTGCCAGTAGTATTCTGGTGGGCCCTGAAAAACTGTTTTTT. Translating gives CASSILVGPEKLFF. The chain couples TRBV19 to TRBJ1-4; D gene uncertain. Germline CDR1 and CDR2: LNHDA and SQIVND (reference sequence). This CDR3 has 14 amino acids. The V gene lost 3 bases and the J gene lost 7 bases, with 12 bases spanning the gap.

This clonotype came up many times. The chain links TRBV7-8 to TRBJ1-5, with unresolved D. V was clipped by 2 bases and J by 7 bases, with 15 bases between them. In germline, CDR1 is SGHVS, CDR2 FQNEAQ. CDR3 length equals 15 residues. The CDR3 sequence is CASSLYGVGLQPQHF. The DNA of the CDR3 is TGTGCCAGCAGCTTATATGGGGTAGGGTTGCAGCCCCAGCATTTT.

A remark on this clonotype: The junction shows a germline mismatch at one end, possibly a read error. V and J are TRBV7-9 and TRBJ2-1, with TRBD1 matching 7 bases. Germline CDR1 reads SEHNR; CDR2 reads FQNEAQ (reference sequence). CDR3 length: 16 residues. This CDR3 is CDSSQRTGGPYNEQFF. CDR3 bases: TGTGACAGCAGCCAAAGGACAGGAGGACCCTACAATGAGCAGTTCTTC.

The rearrangement uses TRBV5-1 and TRBJ2-7, with D possibly matching TRBD2 (6 bases). Trimming left V 4 bases short and J 2 bases short, with 19 bases between. The CDR3 length is 16 residues. Looked up from germline, CDR1 is SGHRS and CDR2 is YFSETQ. The chain's CDR3 is CASSLLSDPGAYEQYF. CDR3 nucleotide sequence: TGCGCCAGCAGCCTCCTTTCTGACCCGGGGGCCTACGAGCAGTACTTC.

V usage is TRBV29-1 and J usage is TRBJ1-1; D is perhaps TRBD1 (6 bases). The CDR3 consists of 12 residues. Looked up from germline, CDR1 is SQVTM and CDR2 is ANQGSEA. Trimming left V 6 bases short and J 7 bases short, with 15 bases between. CDR3 protein: CSVQGAGREAFF. The CDR3 region has the DNA TGCAGCGTACAGGGCGCGGGACGTGAAGCTTTCTTT.

This clonotype was recorded many times. The chain has TRBV7-2 and TRBJ2-3, with no clear D. CDR3 length: 15 amino acids. V gave up 5 bases and J gave up 0 bases, with 12 bases separating them. Germline lookup yields CDR1 SGHTA and CDR2 FQGNSA. CDR3 protein: CASSPTVISTDTQYF. The CDR3, as DNA: TGTGCCAGCAGCCCTACGGTCATTAGCACAGATACGCAGTATTTT.

The count of this clonotype is one. This sequence joins TRBV9 and TRBJ1-2; 10 bases agree with TRBD1. Germline CDR1 is SGDLS and CDR2 is YYNGEE. The CDR3 spans 14 residues. The J segment lost 0 bases and the V segment lost 6 bases, leaving 2 bases of the junction unmatched. The CDR3 DNA reads as TGTGCCAGCAACGGACAGGGGGCTAACTATGGCTACACCTTC. Translation gives CASNGQGANYGYTF.

The rearrangement uses TRBV12-3 or TRBV12-4 and TRBJ2-3; tentatively, D is TRBD2 (6 bases). V shed 9 bases and J shed 2 bases, with 15 bases lying between them. The CDR3 contains 14 residues. For the CDR3, the DNA is TGTGCCAGTGGCGAACTAGCAATCACAGATACGCAGTATTTT. This sequence encodes CASGELAITDTQYF.

Notes on this clonotype: An end of the junction does not agree with germline; a read error may underlie this. The chain uses TRBV28 and TRBJ1-1; 9 positions agree with TRBD1. CDR1 and CDR2 from the germline V gene are MDHEN and SYDVKM. This CDR3 has 15 amino acids. CDR3 sequence reads: CASSLGGTGWTDAFF. The CDR3 bases are TGTGCCAGCAGTTTAGGGGGGACAGGGTGGACTGACGCTTTCTTT.

This clonotype was counted a few times. The chain links TRBV7-2 to TRBJ2-1; perhaps TRBD2 as D (5 bases). The length of the CDR3 is 14 residues. Germline V gives CDR1 SGHTA, CDR2 FQGNSA. The germline V and J ends were trimmed by 5 bases and 7 bases, with 15 bases remaining between them. The CDR3 DNA follows: TGTGCCAGCAGCCCGGGTGGACTCAAGAATGAGCAGTTCTTC. This encodes CASSPGGLKNEQFF.